A single sample gave rise to the 10 T cell receptor beta chains below, sequenced in a study of primary melanoma T cells and metastatic recurrence. The method was immunoSEQ multiplex PCR; TCRdb's version includes in-frame clones alone and lacks a portion of them. The profile shows over 1,500 clones, about 80% of them singletons. Sequenced material: melanoma tumor tissue. The receptors were gathered from a human donor with melanoma.

The rearrangement links TRBV6-8 to TRBJ2-5; 9 bases map to TRBD2. The CDR3 runs to 14 residues. Germline V CDR1 and CDR2: MNHGY, SAAAGT. Trimming cost V 10 bases and J 4 bases; bases outside gene matches: 10. The CDR3 bases are TGTGCCACCGGCCCGAAGCGGGAGGTAGAGACCCAGTACTTC. As protein: CATGPKREVETQYF.

The gene calls are TRBV29-1 and TRBJ2-2; TRBD1 matches at 7 bases. Germline CDR1 and CDR2: SQVTM and ANQGSEA. The V gene end was trimmed by 7 bases and the J gene end by 1 base; junction bases not matched to a gene: 6. This CDR3 is built from 14 residues. The CDR3 loop reads CSGRRDRNTGELFF. As DNA, the CDR3 is TGCAGCGGACGTCGGGACAGGAACACCGGGGAGCTGTTTTTT.

A few counts support this clone. V and J are TRBV18 and TRBJ2-1; no reliable D call. This CDR3 spans 13 amino acids. Germline V gives CDR1 KGHSH, CDR2 LQKENI. The germline V and J ends were trimmed by 0 bases and 8 bases, with 8 bases remaining between them. For the CDR3, the DNA is TGTGCCAGCTCACCACCGGCCAAGGATGAGCAGTTCTTC. Translating gives CASSPPAKDEQFF.

This rearrangement joins TRBV7-1 to TRBJ2-3; 7 nucleotides line up with TRBD2. TRBV7-1 is marked as an open reading frame, function uncertain. V was clipped by 5 bases and J by 5 bases; unmatched bases: 10. The length of the CDR3 is 15 residues. CDR3 sequence (DNA): TGTGCCAGCAGCCCCGAGGGAGGGGAGGGAGATACGCAGTATTTT. The encoded protein is CASSPEGGEGDTQYF.

This chain connects TRBV11-3 to TRBJ1-2, with unresolved D. Germline assignment: CDR1 SGHNT and CDR2 YENEEA. This CDR3 spans 15 amino acids. V was clipped by 1 base and J by 7 bases, with 16 bases between them. CDR3 sequence: CASSLGGSVVLGYTF. The CDR3 nucleotides are TGTGCCAGCAGCTTAGGTGGGTCCGTTGTCCTTGGCTACACCTTC.

Notes on this clone: One junction end does not reproduce the germline sequence, and a read error may be involved. Within the sample, other DNA sequences also encode this same CDR3. The rearrangement uses TRBV19 and TRBJ2-2; D may be TRBD1 (6 bases). Germline V gives CDR1 LNHDA, CDR2 SQIVND (reference sequence). The CDR3 runs to 14 residues. The DNA of the CDR3 is TGTGCCAGTAGCCCAGGACAGCTCACCGGAGAGCTATTTTTT. Residues: CASSPGQLTGELFF.

Only a few counts were recorded for this clone. Other DNA sequences in the sample encode the same CDR3. The gene calls are TRBV19 and TRBJ1-5; no clear D. V lost 8 bases and J lost 2, with 7 bases in between. The CDR3 is 12 residues long. CDR1 and CDR2 (germline): LNHDA, SQIVND (reference sequence). CDR3 coding DNA: TGTGCCAGTTCCCTTCGCAATCAGCCCCAGCATTTT. Its translation is CASSLRNQPQHF.

The chain has TRBV11-3 and TRBJ2-1; D ambiguous. The V end was cut by 6 bases, the J end by 3 bases, with 15 bases between. CDR3 size: 15 residues. Germline V CDR1 and CDR2: SGHNT, YENEEA. DNA for the CDR3: TGTGCCAGCAGTTCTGGGGTGAGGAACTACAATGAGCAGTTCTTC. Protein: CASSSGVRNYNEQFF.

The chain couples TRBV9 to TRBJ2-7, with 9 bases matching TRBD1. Germline V CDR1 and CDR2: SGDLS, YYNGEE. CDR3 length: 14 amino acids. Trimming took 0 bases from V and 4 from J; bases not matched to a gene: 2. CDR3 nucleotide sequence: TGTGCCAGCAGCGTAGAGGGACAGGGTTACGAGCAGTACTTC. Encoded protein: CASSVEGQGYEQYF. Complete variable domain (other parts from reference TRBV9 and TRBJ2-7): DSGVTQTPKHLITATGQRVTLRCSPRSGDLSVYWYQQSLDQGLQFLIQYYNGEERAKGNILERFSAQQFPDLHSELNLSSLELGDSALYFCASSVEGQGYEQYFGPGTRLTVT.

The chain links TRBV18 to TRBJ2-7; TRBD2 matches at 7 bases. CDR3 length: 14 amino acids. The ends lost 3 bases at V and 3 bases at J; junction bases unmatched: 5. Germline assignment: CDR1 KGHSH and CDR2 LQKENI. The CDR3 spells CASSPAGDIYEQYF. The CDR3 DNA reads as TGTGCCAGCTCACCCGCGGGAGATATCTACGAGCAGTACTTC.